Below, 32 T cell receptor beta chains from the same sample are listed, as sequenced in a study of identical twins listed by TCRdb under 2016. Libraries were made using 5' RACE. Reads for this sample came from an Illumina HiSeq 2000. The public reads were reprocessed in TCRdb via fastp at Q25 and MiXCR, keeping in-frame beta chains. Each entry is one CDR3 protein sequence, shown with its most common DNA and genes. For this sample the table gives 450,000 or so distinct CDR3 sequences, of which 11% to 15% were detected only once. The ten largest make up about 0.54% of the sample. These records were also assigned to another study, of yellow fever vaccine responses in identical twins.

Material: CD4+ T cells sorted from blood. All receptors come from a woman between 18 and 30 years old in good health.

The V gene is TRBV27, the J gene TRBJ2-5, with TRBD2 identical over 11 bases. This CDR3 is built from 14 residues. Germline values: CDR1 MNHEY, CDR2 SMNVEV (reference sequence). V lost 7 bases, J lost 4 bases, and 5 bases stayed unmatched. The DNA of the CDR3 is TGTGCCAGCAAACGTAGCGGGGGGGGAGAGACCCAGTACTTC. Amino acid sequence: CASKRSGGGETQYF.

This clonotype has a count of ten or more. V and J are TRBV7-2 and TRBJ1-2, with D possibly TRBD1 on 5 matching bases. CDR3 length equals 14 residues. The V gene lost 1 base and the J gene lost 7 bases, with 13 bases spanning the gap. Per the germline V gene, CDR1 is SGHTA and CDR2 is FQGNSA. CDR3 residues: CASSLDGALGGYTF. For the CDR3, the DNA is TGTGCCAGCAGCTTAGATGGGGCGCTAGGTGGCTACACCTTC.

This clonotype was found a few times. This chain uses TRBV19 with TRBJ2-2; 11 bases line up with TRBD2. J gave up 3 bases and V 6 bases, and 3 bases lay outside the gene matches. There are 15 residues in the CDR3. Germline V CDR1 and CDR2: LNHDA, SQIVND (reference sequence). The CDR3 bases are TGTGCCAGTAGGACTAGCGGGACCTACACCGGGGAGCTGTTTTTT. This codes for CASRTSGTYTGELFF.

This clonotype was detected many times. The J gene is TRBJ2-1, the V gene TRBV5-5, with 13 bases fitting TRBD2. The CDR3 loop spans 16 amino acids. CDR1 is SGHKS and CDR2 is YYEKEE in the germline V gene (reference sequence). V trimming: 4 bases; J trimming: 8 bases; junction bases outside the gene matches: 9. The DNA of the CDR3 is TGTGCCAGCAGCAGGACTAGCGGGAGAAGCATGCATGAGCAGTTCTTC. Amino acid sequence: CASSRTSGRSMHEQFF.

This clonotype was detected once. J is TRBJ2-3 and V is TRBV29-1, with D maybe TRBD2 (6 bases). Trimming stripped 7 bases from V and 0 bases from J, with 14 bases between. Per germline, CDR1 SQVTM and CDR2 ANQGSEA. CDR3 size: 14 residues. CDR3 loop: CSGGVAASTDTQYF. The CDR3 region has the DNA TGCAGCGGGGGGGTAGCTGCGAGCACAGATACGCAGTATTTT.

There are a few counts of this clonotype. The chain couples TRBV7-3 to TRBJ1-2; no reliable D call. This CDR3 has 12 residues. Germline V CDR1 and CDR2: SGHTA, FQGTGA. Trimming left V 5 bases short and J 4 bases short, with 8 bases between. This CDR3 reads CASSAETYGYTF. DNA for the CDR3: TGTGCCAGCAGCGCCGAAACCTATGGCTACACCTTC.

The chain carries TRBV19 and TRBJ2-7; tentative D call: TRBD1 (5 bases). The V gene lost 4 bases and the J gene lost 4 bases, with 17 bases spanning the gap. This CDR3 is built from 15 residues. Germline CDR1 is LNHDA and CDR2 is SQIVND (reference sequence). The CDR3 loop reads CASSNVGQGSYEQYF. The CDR3 DNA reads as TGTGCCAGTAGTAATGTCGGTCAGGGTTCTTACGAGCAGTACTTC.

In its sample, this clonotype was seen a few times. This chain links TRBV27 with TRBJ2-2; no firm D call. CDR3 length: 16 residues. Germline CDR1 MNHEY, CDR2 SMNVEV (reference sequence). The V end was cut by 3 bases, the J end by 2 bases, with 13 bases between. The CDR3 loop reads CASSLWSLVNTGELFF. The DNA of the CDR3 is TGTGCCAGCAGTTTGTGGAGCCTAGTTAACACCGGGGAGCTGTTTTTT.

This chain uses TRBV7-2 with TRBJ1-1, with TRBD1 identical over 7 bases. Germline trimming cut 2 bases from V and 6 bases from J; bases unmatched to any gene: 3. This CDR3 is built from 13 residues. The germline V gene encodes CDR1 SGHTA and CDR2 FQGNSA. The CDR3 sequence: CASSLRGGPEAFF. CDR3 nucleotides: TGTGCCAGCAGCTTACGAGGGGGCCCTGAAGCTTTCTTT.

This clonotype was counted ten times or more. This rearrangement joins TRBV2 to TRBJ2-1, with 10 bases lining up with TRBD2. The V segment lost 5 bases and the J segment 2 bases; nucleotides outside the gene matches: 3. Germline V CDR1 and CDR2: SNHLY, FYNNEI. This CDR3 has 15 amino acids. DNA of the CDR3: TGTGCCAGCAGTTTTAGCGGGGGGACCTACAATGAGCAGTTCTTC. Its translation: CASSFSGGTYNEQFF.

The V gene is TRBV18, the J gene TRBJ1-5; D is unclear. V was shortened by 6 bases and J by 5 bases, with 11 bases between the two germline ends. CDR1 KGHSH and CDR2 LQKENI come from the germline V gene. The CDR3 loop spans 13 amino acids. The CDR3 loop reads CASSTSWDQPQHF. The CDR3 DNA reads as TGTGCCAGCTCCACTTCGTGGGATCAGCCCCAGCATTTT.

This chain uses TRBV27 with TRBJ2-3, with TRBD2 matching 13 bases. Trimming removed 5 bases from V and 1 base from J; junction bases left unmatched: 12. Per the germline V gene, CDR1 is MNHEY and CDR2 is SMNVEV (reference sequence). This CDR3 region has 19 residues. CDR3 in amino acids: CASSPQTSGRARGTDTQYF. The CDR3 bases are TGTGCCAGCAGTCCCCAAACTAGCGGGAGGGCACGGGGCACAGATACGCAGTATTTT.

V and J are TRBV29-1 and TRBJ2-3; 10 bases match TRBD1. CDR1 and CDR2 (germline): SQVTM, ANQGSEA. Unmatched junction bases numbered 8, after V lost 1 base and J lost 1 base. The CDR3 sequence is 17 residues long. CDR3 DNA: TGCAGCGTTGAAGGGCTTTTGGGGACAGGGGGCACAGATACGCAGTATTTT. Protein product: CSVEGLLGTGGTDTQYF.

This clonotype was seen only a few times. V and J are TRBV18 and TRBJ2-3, with D uncertain. V was pared by 0 bases and J by 1 base, with 5 bases between. Germline V gene sequence: CDR1 KGHSH, CDR2 LQKENI. The CDR3 spans 14 residues. The CDR3 region is CASSPPSGTDTQYF. DNA for the CDR3: TGTGCCAGCTCACCACCGTCCGGCACAGATACGCAGTATTTT.

The chain employs TRBV3-1 and TRBJ1-2; D remains ambiguous. V lost 0 bases and J lost 0, with 5 bases in between. This CDR3 has 14 residues. CDR1 is LGHDT, CDR2 YNNKEL, per germline (reference sequence). The CDR3 region is CASSQEGANYGYTF. CDR3 in DNA: TGTGCCAGCAGCCAAGAAGGAGCTAACTATGGCTACACCTTC.

The rearrangement links TRBV5-1 to TRBJ1-1, with D unclear. Germline V gene data show CDR1 as SGHRS and CDR2 as YFSETQ. The CDR3 runs 12 residues. The ends were cut back, 0 bases at V and 6 bases at J, with 6 bases in the middle. CDR3: CASSLVPAEAFF. The CDR3 coding sequence is TGCGCCAGCAGCTTGGTTCCGGCTGAAGCTTTCTTT.

This clonotype was seen ten or more times. This chain links TRBV12-3 or TRBV12-4 with TRBJ1-1; TRBD1 is a possible D gene (6 bases). The CDR3 totals 14 residues. V shed 7 bases and J shed 0 bases, with 12 bases lying between them. The CDR3 loop reads CASKPQGLNTEAFF. For the CDR3, the DNA is TGTGCCAGCAAACCACAGGGACTGAACACTGAAGCTTTCTTT.

This chain uses TRBV11-2 with TRBJ2-3; 8 bases are a match to TRBD1. V was clipped by 5 bases and J by 2 bases; unmatched bases: 6. The CDR3 totals 15 residues. The germline V gene encodes CDR1 SGHAT and CDR2 FQNNGV. The CDR3 region has the DNA TGTGCCAGCAGCCAGCAGGGGGCCGACACAGATACGCAGTATTTT. Its translation is CASSQQGADTDTQYF.

The rearrangement joins TRBV5-6 to TRBJ2-1; 16 bases are shared with TRBD2. With V trimmed by 9 bases and J by 2 bases, 5 bases remained unmatched. The germline gives CDR1 SGHDT, CDR2 YYEEEE. The CDR3 has 16 residues. The CDR3 DNA reads TGTGCCACTGGGACTAGCGGGAGGGGGACCTACAATGAGCAGTTCTTC. Translation gives CATGTSGRGTYNEQFF.

V usage is TRBV3-1 and J usage is TRBJ2-2, with D hard to call. V lost 1 base, J lost 7 bases, and 7 bases lay in between. The germline gives CDR1 LGHDT, CDR2 YNNKEL (reference sequence). The CDR3 runs to 13 residues. CDR3 in amino acids: CASSQVGFGELFF. The CDR3 DNA reads TGTGCCAGCAGCCAAGTAGGATTCGGGGAGCTGTTTTTT. Complete variable domain (other parts from reference TRBV3-1 and TRBJ2-2): DTAVSQTPKYLVTQMGNDKSIKCEQNLGHDTMYWYKQDSKKFLKIMFSYNNKELIINETVPNRFSPKSPDKAHLNLHINSLELGDSAVYFCASSQVGFGELFFGEGSRLTVL.

V and J are TRBV4-2 and TRBJ2-5; 10 positions agree with TRBD2. The ends lost 0 bases at V and 4 bases at J; junction bases unmatched: 8. The CDR3 length is 17 residues. CDR1 is LGHNA, CDR2 YNFKEQ, per germline. Here the CDR3 DNA reads TGTGCCAGCAGCCAAGATTCGCTAGCGGGGGAGAGAGAGACCCAGTACTTC. Translation: CASSQDSLAGERETQYF.

The chain is built from TRBV4-1 and TRBJ1-6, with TRBD1 matching over 9 bases. V was pared by 2 bases and J by 7 bases, with 3 bases of the junction left unmatched. Per the germline V gene, CDR1 is MGHRA and CDR2 is YSYEKL. The CDR3 loop spans 15 amino acids. For the CDR3, the DNA is TGCGCCAGCAGCCAATTTGGACAGGGGAATTCACCCCTCCACTTT. Translating it yields CASSQFGQGNSPLHF.

In its sample, this clonotype was seen a few times. V is TRBV18 and J is TRBJ2-3; 7 bases agree with TRBD1. The V gene end was trimmed by 1 base and the J gene end by 8 bases; junction bases not matched to a gene: 12. The CDR3 runs 16 residues. Germline V gives CDR1 KGHSH, CDR2 LQKENI. For the CDR3, the DNA is TGTGCCAGCTCACCACTGGGGACAGCCAGTTTTGGTACGCAGTATTTT. Its translation is CASSPLGTASFGTQYF.

This clonotype has just a few counts. This chain's CDR3 is CASSSVGSEQFF. In DNA form, the CDR3 reads TGTGCCAGCAGCTCAGTGGGGTCGGAGCAGTTCTTC. The chain recombines TRBV6-2 or TRBV6-3 with TRBJ2-1, with D hard to call. Per the germline V gene, CDR1 is MNHEY and CDR2 is SVGEGT. There are 12 residues in the CDR3. Trimming shortened V by 6 bases and J by 10 bases, and 13 bases separated the two germline ends.

This sequence joins TRBV7-2 and TRBJ1-1, with TRBD1 matching over 12 bases. The CDR3 sequence is 15 residues long. CDR1 SGHTA and CDR2 FQGNSA come from the germline V gene. The ends lost 4 bases at V and 6 bases at J; junction bases unmatched: 6. CDR3 sequence reads: CASSYGTGGRSEAFF. The CDR3 bases are TGTGCCAGCAGCTACGGGACAGGGGGCCGGTCTGAAGCTTTCTTT.

The table lists this clonotype with a few counts. The V call is TRBV12-3 or TRBV12-4, the J call TRBJ2-1, with TRBD2 matching over 13 bases. The CDR3 has 16 residues. The J segment lost 5 bases and the V segment lost 4 bases, leaving 5 bases of the junction unmatched. The CDR3 loop reads CASSSTSGRGDNEQFF. CDR3 coding DNA: TGTGCCAGCAGTTCAACTAGCGGGAGGGGTGACAATGAGCAGTTCTTC.

This clonotype has more than one count but fewer than ten. This chain links TRBV12-3 or TRBV12-4 with TRBJ2-4; TRBD2 might be the D (6 bases). Trimming stripped 5 bases from V and 6 bases from J, with 14 bases between. The CDR3 is made up of 14 amino acids. The CDR3 loop reads CASSPTSSGNIQYF. CDR3 nucleotides: TGTGCCAGCAGTCCTACTAGCTCCGGAAACATTCAGTACTTC.

This clonotype was picked up a small number of times. The chain combines TRBV19 with TRBJ1-5; the D is unclear. The CDR3 consists of 15 residues. Germline-derived CDR1 and CDR2 are LNHDA and SQIVND (reference sequence). Trimming took off 4 bases at V and 0 bases at J, with 10 bases between the two ends. The CDR3 protein is CASSTDGDSNQPQHF. The CDR3 nucleotides read TGTGCCAGTAGTACGGACGGGGATAGCAATCAGCCCCAGCATTTT. Using reference TRBV19 and TRBJ1-5 for the parts outside the CDR3, the full variable domain is DGGITQSPKYLFRKEGQNVTLSCEQNLNHDAMYWYRQDPGQGLRLIYYSQIVNDFQKGDIAEGYSVSREKKESFPLTVTSAQKNPTAFYLCASSTDGDSNQPQHFGDGTRLSIL.

The sample holds many counts of this clonotype. The V and J genes are TRBV4-3 and TRBJ1-2, with 9 positions matching TRBD1. From germline, CDR1 is LGHNA and CDR2 YSLEER. V trimming: 1 base; J trimming: 6 bases; junction bases outside the gene matches: 12. The CDR3 spans 17 residues. In nucleotides, the CDR3 is TGCGCCAGCAGCCAAGCTTCATGGGACAGGGAGAAGGATGGCTACACCTTC. It is translated as CASSQASWDREKDGYTF.

This clonotype was counted only a few times. This sequence joins TRBV20-1 and TRBJ2-2, with 11 nucleotides matching TRBD2. The CDR3 sequence is 17 residues long. Germline V gives CDR1 DFQATT, CDR2 SNEGSKA (reference sequence). The V and J ends lost 2 bases and 2 bases, in that order; junction bases with no gene match: 7. The CDR3 DNA is TGCAGTGCTAGATCCCGACTAGCGGGATACAACACCGGGGAGCTGTTTTTT. It encodes CSARSRLAGYNTGELFF.

This clonotype has ten or more counts. The V call is TRBV12-3 or TRBV12-4, the J call TRBJ2-2; the match to TRBD1 covers 9 bases. The CDR3 is 17 amino acids. Germline trimming cut 4 bases from V and 6 bases from J; bases unmatched to any gene: 12. In nucleotides, the CDR3 is TGTGCCAGCAGTTATGTAGGGGGGACAGGGTACGCCGGGGAGCTGTTTTTT. The encoded protein is CASSYVGGTGYAGELFF.

CDR3 residues: CASSRVGWGRYQETQYF. Here the CDR3 DNA reads TGTGCCAGCAGCCGCGTAGGGTGGGGGCGATATCAAGAGACCCAGTACTTC. This chain uses TRBV7-8 with TRBJ2-5; TRBD1 is a possible D gene (6 bases). The CDR3 is 17 residues long. Trimming shortened V by 5 bases and J by 2 bases, and 21 bases separated the two germline ends. The germline V gene encodes CDR1 SGHVS and CDR2 FQNEAQ.